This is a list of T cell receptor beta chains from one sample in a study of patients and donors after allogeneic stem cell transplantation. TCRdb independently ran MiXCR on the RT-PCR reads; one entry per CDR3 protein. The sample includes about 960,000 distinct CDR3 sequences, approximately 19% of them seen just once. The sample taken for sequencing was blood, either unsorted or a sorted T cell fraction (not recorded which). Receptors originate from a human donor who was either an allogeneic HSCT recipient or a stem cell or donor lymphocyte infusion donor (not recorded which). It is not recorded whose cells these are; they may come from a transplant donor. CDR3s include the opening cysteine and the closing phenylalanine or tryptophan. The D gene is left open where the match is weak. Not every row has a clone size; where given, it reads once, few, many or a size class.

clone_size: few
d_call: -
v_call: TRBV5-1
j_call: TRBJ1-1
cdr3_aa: CASSFTSTEAFF
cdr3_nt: TGCGCCAGCAGCTTTACGTCCACTGAAGCTTTCTTT

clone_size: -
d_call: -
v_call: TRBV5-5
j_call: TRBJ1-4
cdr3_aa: CASSLEGSRDRWNEKLFF
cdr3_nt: TGTGCCAGCAGCTTGGAGGGTAGTCGGGACCGCTGGAATGAAAAACTGTTTTTT

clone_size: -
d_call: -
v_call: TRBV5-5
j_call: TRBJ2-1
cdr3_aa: CASSLVGWDLSYNEQFF
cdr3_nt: TGTGCCAGCAGCTTGGTTGGGTGGGACCTATCCTACAATGAGCAGTTCTTC

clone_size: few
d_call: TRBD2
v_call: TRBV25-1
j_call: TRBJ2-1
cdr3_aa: CASGTSGGYNEQFF
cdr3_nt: TGTGCCAGCGGGACTAGCGGGGGCTACAATGAGCAGTTCTTC

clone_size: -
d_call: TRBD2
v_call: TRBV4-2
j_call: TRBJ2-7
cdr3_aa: CASSQADSGSPEQYF
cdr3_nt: TGTGCCAGCAGCCAAGCGGATAGCGGGAGTCCCGAGCAGTACTTC

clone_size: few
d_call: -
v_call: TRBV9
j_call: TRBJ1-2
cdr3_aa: CASRLDRGYTF
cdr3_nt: TGTGCCAGCAGGCTGGATCGAGGCTACACCTTC

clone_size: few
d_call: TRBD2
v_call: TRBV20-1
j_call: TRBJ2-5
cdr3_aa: CSARDPTKRGKETQYF
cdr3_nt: TGCAGTGCTAGAGACCCAACCAAGCGGGGGAAAGAGACCCAGTACTTC

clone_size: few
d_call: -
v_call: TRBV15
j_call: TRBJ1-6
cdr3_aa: CATTLRRGSLTSSYNSPLHF
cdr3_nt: TGTGCCACCACCCTCCGGAGGGGCAGTCTTACGAGCTCCTATAATTCACCCCTCCACTTT

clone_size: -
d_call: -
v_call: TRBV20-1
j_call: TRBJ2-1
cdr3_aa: CSARLGLGRNEQFF
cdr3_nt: TGCAGTGCTAGATTGGGGCTCGGTCGGAATGAGCAGTTCTTC

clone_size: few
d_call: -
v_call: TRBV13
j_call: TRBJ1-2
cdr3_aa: CASSLGGGSGYTF
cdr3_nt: TGTGCCAGCAGCCTCGGCGGAGGGAGCGGCTACACCTTC

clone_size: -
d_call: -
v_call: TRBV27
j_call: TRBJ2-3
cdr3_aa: CASSLSQGYADTQYF
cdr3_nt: TGTGCCAGCAGTTTGTCGCAGGGGTACGCAGATACGCAGTATTTT

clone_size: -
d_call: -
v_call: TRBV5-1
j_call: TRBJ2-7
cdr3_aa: CASSAGLPLSYEQYF
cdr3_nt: TGCGCCAGCAGCGCGGGACTCCCTTTATCCTACGAGCAGTACTTC

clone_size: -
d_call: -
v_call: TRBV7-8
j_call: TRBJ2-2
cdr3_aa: CASSFNPTGELFF
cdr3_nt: TGTGCCAGCAGCTTCAATCCGACCGGGGAGCTGTTTTTT

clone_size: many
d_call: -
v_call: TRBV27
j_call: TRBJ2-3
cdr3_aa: CASSGGATDTQYF
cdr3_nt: TGTGCCAGCAGTGGGGGAGCCACAGATACGCAGTATTTT

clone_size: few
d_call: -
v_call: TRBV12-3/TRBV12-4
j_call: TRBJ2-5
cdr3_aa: CASSINRQETQYF
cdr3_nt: TGTGCCAGCAGTATCAATCGACAAGAGACCCAGTACTTC

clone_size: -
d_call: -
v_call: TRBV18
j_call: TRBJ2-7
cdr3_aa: CASSPGWTEQYF
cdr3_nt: TGTGCCAGCTCGCCAGGGTGGACCGAGCAGTACTTC

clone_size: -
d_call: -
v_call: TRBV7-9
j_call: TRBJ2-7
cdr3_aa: CASSLVGRGLYF
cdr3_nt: TGTGCCAGCAGCTTAGTGGGCAGGGGTCTGTACTTC

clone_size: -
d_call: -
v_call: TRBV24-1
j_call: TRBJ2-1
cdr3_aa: CATSDPDMPYNEQFF
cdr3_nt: TGTGCCACCAGTGACCCGGACATGCCCTACAATGAGCAGTTCTTC

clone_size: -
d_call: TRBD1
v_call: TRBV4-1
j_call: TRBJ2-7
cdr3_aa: CASSQTGDGTYEQYF
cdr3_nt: TGCGCCAGCAGCCAAACAGGGGACGGAACCTACGAGCAGTACTTC

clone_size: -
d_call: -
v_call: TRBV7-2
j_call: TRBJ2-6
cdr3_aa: CASTTDPGANVLTF
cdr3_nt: TGTGCCAGCACAACCGACCCTGGGGCCAACGTCCTGACTTTC

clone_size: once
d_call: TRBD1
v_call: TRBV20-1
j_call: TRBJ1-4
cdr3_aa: CSAKGDSNEKLFF
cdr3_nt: TGCAGTGCCAAAGGGGACAGTAATGAAAAACTGTTTTTT

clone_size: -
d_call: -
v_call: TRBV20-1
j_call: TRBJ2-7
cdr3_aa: CSAESGQGREQYF
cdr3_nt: TGCAGTGCGGAGAGCGGGCAGGGTCGTGAGCAGTACTTC

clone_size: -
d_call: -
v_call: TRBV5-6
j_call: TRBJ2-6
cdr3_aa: CASVGRSGANVLTF
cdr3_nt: TGTGCCAGTGTGGGGAGGTCTGGGGCCAACGTCCTGACTTTC

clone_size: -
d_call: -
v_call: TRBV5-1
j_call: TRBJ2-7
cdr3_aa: CASSLEGAQNEQYF
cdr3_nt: TGCGCCAGCAGCTTGGAAGGGGCGCAGAACGAGCAGTACTTC

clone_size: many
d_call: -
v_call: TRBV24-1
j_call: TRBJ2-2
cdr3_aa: CATSDFLVGELFF
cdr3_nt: TGTGCCACCAGTGATTTCCTAGTCGGGGAGCTGTTTTTT

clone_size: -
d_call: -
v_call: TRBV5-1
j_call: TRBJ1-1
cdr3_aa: CASSARGGSTEAFF
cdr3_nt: TGCGCCAGCAGCGCCAGGGGAGGGAGCACTGAAGCTTTCTTT

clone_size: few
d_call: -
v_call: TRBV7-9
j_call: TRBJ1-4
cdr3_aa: CASSLALDRNEKLFF
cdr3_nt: TGTGCCAGCAGCTTAGCGCTTGACAGGAATGAAAAACTGTTTTTT

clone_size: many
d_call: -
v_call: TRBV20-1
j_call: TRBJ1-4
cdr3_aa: CSARPHDRQNEKLFF
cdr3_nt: TGCAGTGCTAGACCCCATGACAGGCAAAATGAAAAACTGTTTTTT

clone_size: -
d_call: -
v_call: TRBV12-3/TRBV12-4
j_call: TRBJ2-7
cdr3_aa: CASSPERNEQYF
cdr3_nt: TGTGCCAGCAGTCCCGAAAGGAACGAGCAGTACTTC

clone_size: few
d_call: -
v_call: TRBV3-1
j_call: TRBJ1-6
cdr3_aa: CASSQDLGSPLHF
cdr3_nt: TGTGCCAGCAGCCAAGATTTAGGCTCACCCCTCCACTTT

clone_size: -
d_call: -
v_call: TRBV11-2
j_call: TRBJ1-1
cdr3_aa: CASSPKVRNTEAFF
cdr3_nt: TGTGCCAGCAGCCCTAAAGTCCGGAACACTGAAGCTTTCTTT

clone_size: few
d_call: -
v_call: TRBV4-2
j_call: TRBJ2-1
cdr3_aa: CASRLGLSYNEQFF
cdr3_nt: TGTGCCAGCCGGCTGGGGTTGTCCTACAATGAGCAGTTCTTC

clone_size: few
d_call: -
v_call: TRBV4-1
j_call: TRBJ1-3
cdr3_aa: CASSQVFSGNTIYF
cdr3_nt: TGCGCCAGCAGCCAAGTATTTTCGGGAAACACCATATATTTT

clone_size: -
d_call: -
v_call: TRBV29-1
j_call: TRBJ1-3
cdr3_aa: CSVEGTSSGNTIYF
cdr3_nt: TGCAGCGTTGAAGGCACTAGCTCTGGAAACACCATATATTTT

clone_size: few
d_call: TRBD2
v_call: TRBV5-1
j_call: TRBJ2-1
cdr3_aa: CASSAMTSGRGHNEQFF
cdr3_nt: TGCGCCAGCAGCGCAATGACTAGCGGGAGAGGACACAATGAGCAGTTCTTC

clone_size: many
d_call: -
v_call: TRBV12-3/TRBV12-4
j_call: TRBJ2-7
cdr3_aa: CASSSTRPGVEQYF
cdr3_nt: TGTGCCAGCAGTTCTACCCGACCTGGGGTCGAGCAGTACTTC

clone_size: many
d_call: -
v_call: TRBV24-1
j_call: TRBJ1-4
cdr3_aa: CATSDPGQDEKLFF
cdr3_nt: TGTGCCACCAGTGACCCTGGACAAGATGAAAAACTGTTTTTT

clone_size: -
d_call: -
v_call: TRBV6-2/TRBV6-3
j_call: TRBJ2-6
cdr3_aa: CASTEMSKLSGANVLTF
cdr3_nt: TGTGCCAGCACCGAGATGAGCAAATTGTCTGGGGCCAACGTCCTGACTTTC

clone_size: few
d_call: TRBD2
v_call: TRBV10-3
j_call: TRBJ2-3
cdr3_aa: CAIKGGRAITDTQYF
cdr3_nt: TGTGCCATCAAGGGCGGGAGGGCCATAACAGATACGCAGTATTTT

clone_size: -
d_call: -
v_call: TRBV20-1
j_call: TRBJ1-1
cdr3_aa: CSAASRRNTEAFF
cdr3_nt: TGCAGTGCTGCCTCGAGACGAAACACTGAAGCTTTCTTT

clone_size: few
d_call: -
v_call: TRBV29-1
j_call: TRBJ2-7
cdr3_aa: CSAPRDSASIDF
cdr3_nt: TGCAGCGCCCCTCGCGACAGTGCCTCGATTGACTTC

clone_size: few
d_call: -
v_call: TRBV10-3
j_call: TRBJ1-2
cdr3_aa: CAISADSKGLSGYTF
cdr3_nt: TGTGCCATCAGTGCGGACAGCAAGGGGTTGAGTGGCTACACCTTC

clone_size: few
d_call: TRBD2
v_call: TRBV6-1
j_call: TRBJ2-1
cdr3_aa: CASSEGTSGPLNEQFF
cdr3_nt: TGTGCCAGCAGTGAAGGTACTAGCGGCCCTTTGAATGAGCAGTTCTTC

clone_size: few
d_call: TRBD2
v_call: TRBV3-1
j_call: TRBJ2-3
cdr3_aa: CASSQAGLAGASKQDTQYF
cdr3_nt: TGTGCCAGCAGCCAAGCGGGACTAGCGGGGGCCTCCAAACAGGATACGCAGTATTTT

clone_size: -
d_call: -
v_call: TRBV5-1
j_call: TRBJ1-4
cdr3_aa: CASSPGALATNEKLFF
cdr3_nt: TGCGCCAGCAGCCCGGGGGCACTTGCAACTAATGAAAAACTGTTTTTT

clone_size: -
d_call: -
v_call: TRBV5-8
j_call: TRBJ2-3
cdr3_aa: CASSLPGRVSTDTQYF
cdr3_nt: TGTGCCAGCAGCTTGCCGGGCAGGGTGAGCACAGATACGCAGTATTTT

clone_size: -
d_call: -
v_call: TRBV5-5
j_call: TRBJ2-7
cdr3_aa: CASSPGRQGAYEQYF
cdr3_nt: TGTGCCAGCAGCCCCGGGAGGCAGGGGGCTTACGAGCAGTACTTC

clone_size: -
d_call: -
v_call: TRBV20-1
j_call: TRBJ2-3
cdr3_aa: CSASRGGNADTQYF
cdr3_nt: TGCAGTGCATCAAGGGGGGGTAACGCAGATACGCAGTATTTT

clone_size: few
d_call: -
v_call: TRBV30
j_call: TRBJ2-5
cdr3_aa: CASESGETQYF
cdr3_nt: TGTGCCTCTGAAAGCGGGGAGACCCAGTACTTC

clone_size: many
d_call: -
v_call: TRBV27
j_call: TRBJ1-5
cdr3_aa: CASSVSGGNQPQHF
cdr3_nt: TGTGCCAGCAGCGTGTCAGGGGGCAATCAGCCCCAGCATTTT

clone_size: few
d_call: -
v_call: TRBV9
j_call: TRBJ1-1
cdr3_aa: CASSVDGWDTEAFF
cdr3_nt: TGTGCCAGCAGCGTAGACGGATGGGACACTGAAGCTTTCTTT